These 28 T cell receptor beta chains were all obtained from the same sample, sequenced in a study of blood T cells in healthy people across ages. A second about 6 to 12 cycle PCR used barcoded and J-beta primers. Using its own MiXCR run on the 5' RACE reads, TCRdb lists one record per CDR3 protein. The repertoire holds some 900,000 distinct CDR3 sequences, 25% to 30% seen once, with around 16% in the top ten. Sequencing was carried out using blood. These receptor sequences come from a woman older than 75 in good health.

This clonotype was observed at least ten times. The chain recombines TRBV28 with TRBJ1-2; D gene ambiguous. Germline loops: CDR1 MDHEN, CDR2 SYDVKM. The CDR3 consists of 14 residues. V was trimmed by 3 bases and J by 2 bases, leaving 10 bases between them. In nucleotides, the CDR3 is TGTGCCAGCAGTTTGGGCACCATGAACTATGGCTACACCTTC. Translation gives CASSLGTMNYGYTF.

This clonotype has ten or more counts. This chain connects TRBV5-1 to TRBJ2-1; 9 bases align to TRBD2. This CDR3 has 16 residues. The V and J ends lost 1 base and 7 bases, in that order; junction bases with no gene match: 9. The germline V gene encodes CDR1 SGHRS and CDR2 YFSETQ. CDR3 loop: CASSLTTTLAGNEQFF. The CDR3 nucleotides are TGCGCCAGCAGCTTGACGACCACGCTAGCGGGAAATGAGCAGTTCTTC. Full variable domain (remainder filled in from reference TRBV5-1 and TRBJ2-1): KAGVTQTPRYLIKTRGQQVTLSCSPISGHRSVSWYQQTPGQGLQFLFEYFSETQRNKGNFPGRFSGRQFSNSRSEMNVSTLELGDSALYLCASSLTTTLAGNEQFFGPGTRLTVL.

This chain links TRBV6-5 with TRBJ1-2, with 11 positions matching TRBD1. J was trimmed by 4 bases and V by 6 bases; bases with no gene match: 7. CDR3 size: 15 residues. Germline loops: CDR1 MNHEY, CDR2 SVGAGI. The CDR3 loop is CASSPGTGGFYGYTF. The CDR3 DNA follows: TGTGCCAGCAGCCCCGGGACAGGGGGGTTCTATGGCTACACCTTC.

In the case of this clonotype: It may be a read error: a sequence one base away is much more abundant. The rearrangement uses TRBV9 and TRBJ2-7, with TRBD1 identical over 7 bases. The CDR3 sequence is 14 residues long. Germline CDR1 SGDLS, CDR2 YYNGEE. CDR3 amino acids: CANSVVRQGYEQYF. The CDR3 DNA is TGTGCCAACAGCGTAGTGCGACAGGGCTACGAGCAGTACTTC.

This clonotype was found many times. The chain recombines TRBV7-9 with TRBJ2-5, with D hard to call. V dropped 5 bases and J dropped 7 bases, with 20 bases sitting between them. Germline V gives CDR1 SEHNR, CDR2 FQNEAQ (reference sequence). The CDR3 is 15 amino acids. The CDR3 DNA sequence: TGTGCCAGCAGCCAATCGTCCACTACCAGAGGGACCCAGTACTTC. This codes for CASSQSSTTRGTQYF.

In its sample, this clonotype was seen many times. The J gene is TRBJ2-7, the V gene TRBV15; D possibly corresponds to TRBD1 (5 bases). The CDR3 is 14 residues long. V lost 5 bases to trimming and J lost 0 bases, with 11 bases between them. CDR1 and CDR2 from the germline V gene are LNHNV and YYDKDF (reference sequence). Here the CDR3 reads CATSPRGDSYEQYF. CDR3 nucleotides: TGTGCCACCAGCCCAAGGGGCGACTCCTACGAGCAGTACTTC. The full variable domain, its missing parts supplied by reference TRBV15 and TRBJ2-7, is DAMVIQNPRYQVTQFGKPVTLSCSQTLNHNVMYWYQQKSSQAPKLLFHYYDKDFNNEADTPDNFQSRRPNTSFCFLDIRSPGLGDTAMYLCATSPRGDSYEQYFGPGTRLTVT.

This clonotype was detected only a few times. This may arise from a read error, as a much more abundant clone is one base away. The J gene is TRBJ2-7, the V gene TRBV7-2; D not resolved. This CDR3 comprises 12 residues. Trimming stripped 1 base from V and 11 bases from J, with 12 bases between. The germline CDR1 and CDR2 sequences are SGHTA and FQGNSA. CDR3 amino acids: CASSLEVGCEYF. CDR3 sequence (DNA): TGTGCCAGCAGCTTAGAGGTTGGTTGCGAGTACTTC.

CDR3 sequence (DNA): TGTGCCAGCTCACCACACCATAACTATGGCTACACCTTC. Protein product: CASSPHHNYGYTF. This chain uses TRBV18 with TRBJ1-2; D is uncertain. The CDR3 has 13 amino acids. Germline V lookup: CDR1 KGHSH, CDR2 LQKENI. Trimming pared 1 base from V and 1 base from J, leaving 4 bases between.

The V call is TRBV4-3, the J call TRBJ1-1, with no clear D. V was pared by 4 bases and J by 3 bases, with 12 bases between. Germline assignment: CDR1 LGHNA and CDR2 YSLEER. The CDR3 consists of 14 residues. CDR3 sequence: CASSPPGGDTEAFF. The DNA of the CDR3 is TGCGCCAGCAGCCCCCCGGGTGGGGACACTGAAGCTTTCTTT.

This clonotype has a count of ten or more. The chain joins TRBV5-1 to TRBJ2-3; 8 bases are shared with TRBD2. V dropped 4 bases and J dropped 0; count of bases not matched to a gene: 7. The CDR3 is 16 residues long. Per the germline V gene, CDR1 is SGHRS and CDR2 is YFSETQ. CDR3 amino acids: CASSLNSGVSTDTQYF. As DNA, the CDR3 is TGCGCCAGCAGCCTTAATAGCGGGGTTAGCACAGATACGCAGTATTTT. Full variable domain (rest looked up from reference TRBV5-1 and TRBJ2-3): KAGVTQTPRYLIKTRGQQVTLSCSPISGHRSVSWYQQTPGQGLQFLFEYFSETQRNKGNFPGRFSGRQFSNSRSEMNVSTLELGDSALYLCASSLNSGVSTDTQYFGPGTRLTVL.

At least ten counts were recorded for this clonotype. V and J are TRBV7-8 and TRBJ2-5; 8 nucleotides agree with TRBD1. This CDR3 region has 15 residues. J lost 8 bases, V lost 4 bases, and 12 bases had no gene match. Per the germline V gene, CDR1 is SGHVS and CDR2 is FQNEAQ. The CDR3 spells CASSSTGAGRETQYF. CDR3 nucleotide sequence: TGTGCCAGCAGCTCGACAGGGGCCGGAAGAGAAACCCAGTACTTC.

This clonotype was seen many times. The chain has TRBV6-2 or TRBV6-3 and TRBJ2-6; D unresolved. The CDR3 is 16 amino acids. With 7 bases removed from V and 1 base from J, the gap between germline ends came to 14 bases. Per germline, CDR1 MNHEY and CDR2 SVGEGT. The CDR3 spells CASKQTSTSGANVLTF. For the CDR3, the DNA is TGTGCCAGCAAACAGACAAGCACTTCTGGGGCCAACGTCCTGACTTTC.

The table lists this clonotype with a count of one. A much larger clone differs from this one at a single base, so this may be a read error. The V and J genes are TRBV27 and TRBJ2-3, with unresolved D. The CDR3 extends over 16 amino acids. V lost 9 bases and J 1 base, leaving 20 bases between the germline ends. Looked up from germline, CDR1 is MNHEY and CDR2 is SMNVEV (reference sequence). The CDR3 nucleotides read TGTGCCAGGAACCCATTAACAGCGCTGCGCACAGATACGCAGTATTTT. This translates into CARNPLTALRTDTQYF.

This clonotype was detected ten times or more. The chain uses TRBV20-1 and TRBJ2-3, with a tentative D call TRBD2 (5 bases). This CDR3 has 13 amino acids. Germline lookup yields CDR1 DFQATT and CDR2 SNEGSKA (reference sequence). V lost 5 bases and J lost 2, with 11 bases in between. CDR3 sequence reads: CSALPRDTDTQYF. CDR3 nucleotides: TGCAGTGCTCTCCCGAGGGACACAGATACGCAGTATTTT.

This clonotype occurred a few times. The chain links TRBV7-2 to TRBJ2-7; tentatively, D is TRBD1 or TRBD2 (6 bases each). The V gene's germline CDR1 is SGHTA and CDR2 FQGNSA. Trimming left V 3 bases short and J 6 bases short, with 15 bases between. This CDR3 has 14 amino acids. The CDR3 reads CASSFKGGNSEQYF. As DNA, the CDR3 is TGTGCCAGCAGCTTTAAGGGGGGCAACTCCGAGCAGTACTTC.

V is TRBV12-3 or TRBV12-4 and J is TRBJ1-1; tentative D call: TRBD1 (6 bases). V shed 5 bases and J shed 4 bases, with 11 bases lying between them. This CDR3 has 13 amino acids. CDR3 residues: CASSITGFTEAFF. The DNA for the CDR3 is TGTGCCAGCAGTATAACAGGGTTCACTGAAGCTTTCTTT.

This chain joins TRBV4-3 and TRBJ1-2; 7 bases agree with TRBD1. The CDR3 is 16 residues long. V lost 1 base and J lost 1; bases outside the gene matches: 6. Germline V CDR1 and CDR2: LGHNA, YSLEER. CDR3 loop: CASSQAKNRGNYGYTF. Here the CDR3 DNA reads TGCGCCAGCAGCCAAGCCAAAAACAGGGGTAACTATGGCTACACCTTC.

This clonotype occurred many times. The rearrangement links TRBV10-3 to TRBJ1-4; 8 bases match TRBD1. CDR3 length: 14 amino acids. The V segment lost 2 bases and the J segment 8 bases; nucleotides outside the gene matches: 4. Germline lookup yields CDR1 ENHRY and CDR2 SYGVKD. The CDR3 reads CAISEGQGREKLFF. CDR3 nucleotide sequence: TGTGCCATCAGTGAGGGACAGGGACGGGAAAAACTGTTTTTT.

This rearrangement joins TRBV7-2 to TRBJ2-2; D might be TRBD1 or TRBD2, each matching 6 bases. The CDR3 has 15 amino acids. Germline CDR1 reads SGHTA; CDR2 reads FQGNSA. Trimming stripped 1 base from V and 7 bases from J, with 13 bases between. The CDR3 loop is CASSLVPGANGELFF. Here the CDR3 DNA reads TGTGCCAGCAGCTTAGTTCCGGGGGCGAACGGGGAGCTGTTTTTT.

V is TRBV9 and J is TRBJ1-2, with a tentative D call TRBD1 (6 bases). V lost 2 bases and J lost 4, with 21 bases in between. In germline, CDR1 is SGDLS, CDR2 YYNGEE. CDR3 size: 17 residues. CDR3 sequence: CASSVSRDRPRGYGYTF. The CDR3 DNA sequence: TGTGCCAGCAGCGTGAGCCGCGACAGGCCTAGGGGCTATGGCTACACCTTC.

This rearrangement joins TRBV10-3 to TRBJ2-5, with D possibly being TRBD1 or TRBD2 (6 bases each). CDR1 is ENHRY, CDR2 SYGVKD, per germline. The CDR3 extends over 16 amino acids. Trimming took 3 bases from V and 5 from J, leaving 19 bases between them. DNA of the CDR3: TGTGCCATCAGTGACTCCACAGGGAGGATGGGGGAGACCCAGTACTTC. This codes for CAISDSTGRMGETQYF.

This clonotype was seen more than once but under ten times. The J gene is TRBJ2-5, the V gene TRBV11-3; D uncertain. Trimming shortened V by 3 bases and J by 11 bases, and 19 bases separated the two germline ends. The CDR3 is 14 residues long. Germline V lookup: CDR1 SGHNT, CDR2 YENEEA. The CDR3 here is CASSLIDSYNEQYF. Written as DNA, the CDR3 is TGTGCCAGCAGCTTGATCGACTCCTACAATGAGCAGTACTTC.

This clonotype was counted at least ten times. The chain uses TRBV4-1 and TRBJ2-1; TRBD2 aligns across 7 bases. The germline V gene encodes CDR1 MGHRA and CDR2 YSYEKL. The CDR3 is made up of 15 amino acids. V trimming: 4 bases; J trimming: 5 bases; junction bases outside the gene matches: 8. CDR3 bases: TGCGCCAGCAGCCTAGTTGGACTAGTCGACAATGAGCAGTTCTTC. Translating it yields CASSLVGLVDNEQFF.

This clonotype has just a few counts. The chain has TRBV11-2 and TRBJ1-5; 12 nucleotides align to TRBD1. The CDR3 totals 18 residues. The junction had 15 bases not matched to a gene; V was cut back by 5 bases and J by 7 bases. Germline V gives CDR1 SGHAT, CDR2 FQNNGV. The CDR3 nucleotides read TGTGCCAGCAGCCTCGGGACAGGGGGCGACCCTTCCGGGCAGCCCCAGCATTTT. Encoded protein: CASSLGTGGDPSGQPQHF.

A remark on this clonotype: With a much larger clone just one base away, this may be a read error. V usage is TRBV6-2 or TRBV6-3 and J usage is TRBJ2-7; no reliable D call. The CDR3 covers 13 residues. The V and J ends lost 5 bases and 4 bases respectively, with 12 bases between them. CDR1 MNHEY and CDR2 SVGEGT come from the germline V gene. CDR3: CASSHQTGYEQYF. The CDR3, as DNA: TGTGCCAGCAGTCACCAAACTGGTTACGAGCAGTACTTC.

The chain employs TRBV20-1 and TRBJ1-5; D possibly corresponds to TRBD1 (5 bases). Germline CDR1 is DFQATT and CDR2 is SNEGSKA (reference sequence). Between the trimmed V and J ends, which lost 8 bases and 1 base, there was a span of 21 bases. This CDR3 is 16 amino acids long. The CDR3 here is CSTQEFLGASNQPQHF. The CDR3 DNA sequence: TGCAGTACTCAGGAATTTCTTGGGGCAAGCAATCAGCCCCAGCATTTT.

This clonotype was detected ten times or more. V gene TRBV7-2 combines with J gene TRBJ1-5; D is undetermined. CDR1 is SGHTA, CDR2 FQGNSA, per germline. The germline V and J ends were trimmed by 0 bases and 5 bases, with 14 bases remaining between them. The CDR3 runs 16 residues. The CDR3 protein is CASSLAGPPGHQPQHF. As DNA, the CDR3 is TGTGCCAGCAGCTTAGCTGGACCGCCGGGCCATCAGCCCCAGCATTTT. Based on the CDR3 plus reference TRBV7-2 and TRBJ1-5, the full variable domain is GAGVSQSPSNKVTEKGKDVELRCDPISGHTALYWYRQSLGQGLEFLIYFQGNSAPDKSGLPSDRFSAERTGGSVSTLTIQRTQQEDSAVYLCASSLAGPPGHQPQHFGDGTRLSIL.

The chain carries TRBV3-1 and TRBJ2-1; TRBD2 aligns across 11 bases. V shed 3 bases and J 5 bases; nucleotides not matched to a gene: 3. This CDR3 comprises 15 residues. Per germline, CDR1 LGHDT and CDR2 YNNKEL (reference sequence). CDR3 loop: CASSQGLADNNEQFF. The CDR3 DNA is TGTGCCAGCAGCCAGGGACTAGCGGACAACAATGAGCAGTTCTTC.